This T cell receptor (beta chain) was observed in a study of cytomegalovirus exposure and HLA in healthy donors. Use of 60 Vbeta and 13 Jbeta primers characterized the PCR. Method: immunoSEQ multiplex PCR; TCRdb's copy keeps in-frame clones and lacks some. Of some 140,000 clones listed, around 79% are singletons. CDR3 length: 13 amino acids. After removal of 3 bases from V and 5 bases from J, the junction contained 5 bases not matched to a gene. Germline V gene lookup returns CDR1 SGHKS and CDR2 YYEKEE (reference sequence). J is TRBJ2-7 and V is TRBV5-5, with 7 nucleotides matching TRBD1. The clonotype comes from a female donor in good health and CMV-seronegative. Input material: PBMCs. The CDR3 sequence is CASSSYTGDEQYF. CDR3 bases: TGTGCCAGCAGCTCTTATACAGGGGACGAGCAGTACTTC. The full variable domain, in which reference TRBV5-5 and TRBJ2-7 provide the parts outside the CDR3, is DAGVTQSPTHLIKTRGQQVTLRCSPISGHKSVSWYQQVLGQGPQFIFQYYEKEERGRGNFPDRFSARQFPNYSSELNVNALLLGDSALYLCASSSYTGDEQYFGPGTRLTVT.